A selection of T cell receptor beta chains follows, all from one sample in a study of CD8 T cells in ankylosing spondylitis. MiXCR was run by TCRdb on the 5' RACE reads, yielding one entry per CDR3 protein. The profile shows 400,000 or so distinct CDR3 sequences, 20% to 30% of them singletons. The sample comprised blood, either unsorted or a sorted T cell fraction (not recorded which). The receptors shown here come from a male donor with ankylosing spondylitis. Both conserved end residues are part of each CDR3. Size is omitted from some rows. Given values are once, few, many or a class for expanded clones.

v_call,clone_size,cdr3_length,cdr3_aa
TRBV20-1,few,13,CSARSGGRETQYF
TRBV2,-,16,CASSTGTGGKGSPLHF
TRBV18,-,16,CASSPGRSSGANVLTF
TRBV24-1,-,18,CATSDTLLYRENNSPLHF
TRBV21-1,few,15,CASTHRTEPNTEAFF
TRBV20-1,-,13,CSAGRQGEYIQYF
TRBV12-3/TRBV12-4,-,13,CASSPGLVGEQFF
TRBV12-3/TRBV12-4,-,12,CASMDSGNTIYF
TRBV12-3/TRBV12-4,-,14,CASSLLAASDTQYF
TRBV10-3,few,13,CAISETTGTEAFF
TRBV29-1,-,14,CSAMTGGNNSPLHF
TRBV6-1,-,16,CASSPPGGVVGYEQYF
TRBV20-1,-,13,CSALAGGSWEQFF
TRBV24-1,-,15,CATSDRTRNHNEQFF
TRBV29-1,-,13,CSVGGGNGQPQHF
TRBV2,-,17,CASSEARGFGRSTEAFF
TRBV7-2,few,13,CASSFAGEEKLFF
TRBV7-8,-,16,CASSLLGDRGAWELFF
TRBV5-6,-,16,CASSLGLRLYSYEQYF
TRBV5-1,-,14,CASSLGQLDYGYTF
TRBV29-1,few,14,CSVKREANTGELFF
TRBV12-3/TRBV12-4,-,12,CASLGGSYGYTF
TRBV5-1,-,16,CASSARLAGGSYEQYF
TRBV7-9,-,13,CASSLGRMSGYTF
TRBV2,-,15,CASISGTSGTGELFF
TRBV6-5,-,13,CASSNIDDQPQHF
TRBV5-1,few,14,CASSLSGSVNEQYF
TRBV5-6,-,16,CASRGDREGDTDTQYF
TRBV5-1,few,14,CASSYTLTYNEQFF
TRBV5-6,-,15,CASSDLGVPTYEQYF
TRBV7-8,-,17,CASSLESPSGSPDTQYF
TRBV20-1,-,14,CSAGTWDVAEKLFF
TRBV30,few,14,CAWSVLQGGYEQYF
TRBV3-1,-,14,CASTLGTGDYEQYF
TRBV7-2,-,14,CASSLMRPTDTQYF
TRBV2,once,14,CASKASGGGETQYF
TRBV11-3,few,14,CASTSTGADTEAFF
TRBV30,once,13,CAWAGQTHYGYTF
TRBV20-1,-,17,CSALHGTGAFSYNEQFF
TRBV7-6,-,16,CASSLSFGRARDTQYF
TRBV5-1,-,14,CASSLRNRGNEQFF
TRBV5-1,-,13,CASSNGNYNEQFF